The 18 T cell receptor beta chains given below trace back to one sample, sequenced in a study of shared clonotypes between healthy human individuals. Clones were read by immunoSEQ multiplex PCR, and TCRdb kept only the in-frame ones, dropping some. The sample carries 110,000 or so clones, approximately 70% recorded once. Specimen: memory CD8+ T cells sorted from blood. Noted subset: CD45RO+ cells pooled with CCR7-negative TemRA cells. These receptors all come from a woman in her 30s in good health.

This clone was seen more than once but under ten times. The V gene is TRBV28, the J gene TRBJ2-7; 12 positions agree with TRBD2. V lost 5 bases and J lost 3; bases outside the gene matches: 8. Germline V lookup: CDR1 MDHEN, CDR2 SYDVKM. The CDR3 runs 16 residues. In DNA form, the CDR3 reads TGTGCCAGCAGTCTGTGGACTAGCGGGGACATCTACGAGCAGTACTTC. Translating it yields CASSLWTSGDIYEQYF.

This rearrangement joins TRBV15 to TRBJ2-7; 9 nucleotides align to TRBD2. The CDR3 has 16 residues. V was pared by 1 base and J by 5 bases, with 9 bases of the junction left unmatched. Germline V gene sequence: CDR1 LNHNV, CDR2 YYDKDF (reference sequence). The CDR3 spells CATSRGGVSGSHEQYF. CDR3 DNA sequence: TGTGCCACCAGCAGAGGAGGGGTTAGCGGGAGTCACGAGCAGTACTTC. The full variable domain, rest sourced from reference TRBV15 and TRBJ2-7, is DAMVIQNPRYQVTQFGKPVTLSCSQTLNHNVMYWYQQKSSQAPKLLFHYYDKDFNNEADTPDNFQSRRPNTSFCFLDIRSPGLGDTAMYLCATSRGGVSGSHEQYFGPGTRLTVT.

This clone showed up just a few times. The chain employs TRBV27 and TRBJ2-7, with D unclear. CDR1 and CDR2 from the germline V gene are MNHEY and SMNVEV (reference sequence). Trimming stripped 2 bases from V and 3 bases from J, with 11 bases between. CDR3 length: 14 amino acids. The CDR3 coding sequence is TGTGCCAGCAGTTTACGGGCAGGATACTACGAGCAGTACTTC. This codes for CASSLRAGYYEQYF.

This clone has more than one count but fewer than ten. The V call is TRBV2, the J call TRBJ1-1, with D uncertain. Germline V gene data show CDR1 as SNHLY and CDR2 as FYNNEI. Trimming took off 7 bases at V and 5 bases at J, with 8 bases between the two ends. The length of the CDR3 is 11 residues. For the CDR3, the DNA is TGTGCCAGCATAGGCAATACTGAAGCTTTCTTT. Amino acids: CASIGNTEAFF. The variable domain in full, completed from reference TRBV2 and TRBJ1-1, reads EPEVTQTPSHQVTQMGQEVILRCVPISNHLYFYWYRQILGQKVEFLVSFYNNEISEKSEIFDDQFSVERPDGSNFTLKIRSTKLEDSAMYFCASIGNTEAFFGQGTRLTVV.

At least ten counts were recorded for this clone. The chain is built from TRBV7-2 and TRBJ2-7; 9 nucleotides line up with TRBD2. J was trimmed by 2 bases and V by 2 bases; bases with no gene match: 4. This CDR3 comprises 15 residues. Germline CDR1 is SGHTA and CDR2 is FQGNSA. The CDR3 loop reads CASSLNAGGAYEQYF. The CDR3 bases are TGTGCCAGCAGCTTAAATGCGGGAGGGGCCTACGAGCAGTACTTC. The whole variable domain, remainder taken from reference TRBV7-2 and TRBJ2-7, is GAGVSQSPSNKVTEKGKDVELRCDPISGHTALYWYRQSLGQGLEFLIYFQGNSAPDKSGLPSDRFSAERTGGSVSTLTIQRTQQEDSAVYLCASSLNAGGAYEQYFGPGTRLTVT.

This clone was found many times. The gene calls are TRBV11-2 and TRBJ2-7, with 10 positions matching TRBD2. V lost 5 bases and J lost 4; bases outside the gene matches: 5. The germline V gene encodes CDR1 SGHAT and CDR2 FQNNGV. This CDR3 has 14 residues. This CDR3 reads CASSPLAGAYEQYF. As DNA, the CDR3 is TGTGCCAGCAGCCCTCTAGCGGGGGCATACGAGCAGTACTTC.

In its sample, this clone was seen a few times. V and J are TRBV6-4 and TRBJ2-3; no reliable D call. The CDR3 is 14 amino acids. V dropped 0 bases and J dropped 6 bases, with 10 bases sitting between them. Germline CDR1 reads MRHNA; CDR2 reads SNTAGT. Written as DNA, the CDR3 is TGTGCCAGCAGTGACTCGAGGAACCCTGATACGCAGTATTTT. Its protein is CASSDSRNPDTQYF.

In its sample, this clone was seen many times. The chain links TRBV10-1 to TRBJ2-2, with 9 bases aligning to TRBD1. J was trimmed by 3 bases and V by 6 bases; bases with no gene match: 5. In germline, CDR1 is WNHNN, CDR2 SYGVQD (reference sequence). The CDR3 has 15 residues. The CDR3 reads CASSSGTGHTGELFF. As DNA, the CDR3 is TGCGCCAGCAGCTCCGGGACAGGGCACACCGGGGAGCTGTTTTTT.

The chain has TRBV28 and TRBJ1-1; D gene ambiguous. Germline CDR1 and CDR2: MDHEN and SYDVKM. CDR3 length equals 13 residues. Trimming removed 7 bases from V and 0 bases from J, with 9 bases in between. In DNA form, the CDR3 reads TGTGCCAGCACCTCACTTATGAACACTGAAGCTTTCTTT. As protein: CASTSLMNTEAFF.

The V gene is TRBV11-2, the J gene TRBJ1-1, with 10 bases aligning to TRBD1. The CDR3 consists of 15 residues. Germline V gene lookup returns CDR1 SGHAT and CDR2 FQNNGV. The junction had 5 bases not matched to a gene; V was cut back by 2 bases and J by 5 bases. In nucleotides, the CDR3 is TGTGCCAGCAGCTTATCCCGGGACAGGGGAACTGAAGCTTTCTTT. Translated, it gives CASSLSRDRGTEAFF.

CDR3: CASGEEANTEAFF. The DNA for the CDR3 is TGCGCCAGCGGGGAAGAAGCGAACACTGAAGCTTTCTTT. The V and J genes are TRBV10-2 and TRBJ1-1; D gene ambiguous. Trimming removed 8 bases from V and 1 base from J, with 11 bases in between. Germline V CDR1 and CDR2: WSHSY, SAAADI. This CDR3 region has 13 residues.

The rearrangement uses TRBV5-5 and TRBJ1-1; D is ambiguous. CDR3 length: 14 residues. Trimming pared 4 bases from V and 4 bases from J, leaving 14 bases between. In germline, CDR1 is SGHKS, CDR2 YYEKEE (reference sequence). The CDR3 loop is CASSTGGEGTEAFF. The CDR3 coding sequence is TGTGCCAGCAGCACGGGCGGGGAAGGCACTGAAGCTTTCTTT.

V gene TRBV6-4 combines with J gene TRBJ2-2, with D possibly matching TRBD1 (5 bases). CDR3 length equals 13 residues. V dropped 6 bases and J dropped 5 bases, with 10 bases sitting between them. CDR1 MRHNA and CDR2 SNTAGT come from the germline V gene. CDR3 region: CASSLQETGELFF. The CDR3 DNA reads as TGTGCCAGCAGCTTACAGGAGACCGGGGAGCTGTTTTTT.

In its sample, this clone was seen a few times. The chain is built from TRBV19 and TRBJ1-2; D gene ambiguous. Trimming stripped 9 bases from V and 3 bases from J, with 17 bases between. Germline lookup yields CDR1 LNHDA and CDR2 SQIVND (reference sequence). CDR3 length: 14 amino acids. Here the CDR3 reads CASTTLAGYYGYTF. CDR3 nucleotides: TGTGCCAGCACTACTCTAGCGGGCTACTATGGCTACACCTTC.

The chain is built from TRBV12-5 and TRBJ2-7; 9 nucleotides align to TRBD1. The junction had 11 bases not matched to a gene; V was cut back by 3 bases and J by 5 bases. Germline V lookup: CDR1 LGHNT, CDR2 FRNRAP. The CDR3 sequence is 16 residues long. CDR3 DNA sequence: TGTGCTAGTGGTTTTGAGTCCGGGACAGGGTCTAACGAGCAGTACTTC. Translating gives CASGFESGTGSNEQYF.

This sequence joins TRBV5-1 and TRBJ2-7; TRBD1 or TRBD2 may be the D gene (5 bases each). Germline loops: CDR1 SGHRS, CDR2 YFSETQ. There are 15 residues in the CDR3. V gave up 0 bases and J gave up 0 bases, with 10 bases separating them. The CDR3 coding sequence is TGCGCCAGCAGCTTGGTAGGGACGTTCTCCTACGAGCAGTACTTC. This sequence encodes CASSLVGTFSYEQYF.

The table lists this clone with a count of one. V gene TRBV19 combines with J gene TRBJ1-2; D unresolved. Germline V gene lookup returns CDR1 LNHDA and CDR2 SQIVND (reference sequence). V shed 5 bases and J shed 7 bases, with 17 bases lying between them. This CDR3 region has 14 residues. The CDR3 here is CASSLRSDTAGYTF. CDR3 sequence (DNA): TGTGCCAGTAGTCTCCGCTCCGACACGGCTGGCTACACCTTC.

The count of this clone is one. The rearrangement uses TRBV12-5 and TRBJ2-1; TRBD2 agrees at 13 bases. The CDR3 runs 16 residues. Germline trimming cut 5 bases from V and 9 bases from J; bases unmatched to any gene: 10. Per the germline V gene, CDR1 is LGHNT and CDR2 is FRNRAP. The CDR3 is CASGPGTSGTRVEQFF. The CDR3 coding sequence is TGTGCTAGTGGTCCCGGGACTAGCGGGACACGGGTTGAGCAGTTCTTC. Based on the CDR3 plus reference TRBV12-5 and TRBJ2-1, the full variable domain is DARVTQTPRHKVTEMGQEVTMRCQPILGHNTVFWYRQTMMQGLELLAYFRNRAPLDDSGMPKDRFSAEMPDATLATLKIQPSEPRDSAVYFCASGPGTSGTRVEQFFGPGTRLTVL.